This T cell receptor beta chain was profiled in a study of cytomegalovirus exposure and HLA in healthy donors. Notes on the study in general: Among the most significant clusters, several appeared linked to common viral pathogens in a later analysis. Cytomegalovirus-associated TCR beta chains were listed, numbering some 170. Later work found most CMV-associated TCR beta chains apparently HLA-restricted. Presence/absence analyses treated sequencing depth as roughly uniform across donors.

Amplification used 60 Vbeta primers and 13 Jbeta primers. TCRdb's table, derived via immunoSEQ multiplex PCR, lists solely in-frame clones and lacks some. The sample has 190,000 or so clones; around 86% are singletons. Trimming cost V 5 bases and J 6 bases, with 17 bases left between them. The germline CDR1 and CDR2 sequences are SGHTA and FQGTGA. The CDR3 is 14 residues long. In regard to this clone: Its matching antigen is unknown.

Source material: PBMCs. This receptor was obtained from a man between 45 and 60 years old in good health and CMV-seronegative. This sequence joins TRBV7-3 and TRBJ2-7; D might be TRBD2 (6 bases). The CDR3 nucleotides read TGTGCCAGCAGCCCCTCGGGCGGGAACAGCGAGCAGTACTTC. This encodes CASSPSGGNSEQYF.